The rows below give T cell receptor beta chains drawn from one sample of a study of blood T cell repertoires in COVID-19. Using immunoSEQ multiplex PCR, the repertoire was profiled, and TCRdb retains in-frame clones only, with some absent. Of fewer than 85,000 clones in the sample, approximately 90% were seen once. The sample comprised peripheral blood. The receptors come from a man between 50 and 59 years old with active COVID-19. Both conserved end residues are part of each CDR3. D genes are given only for firm matches. Size is omitted from some rows. Given values are once, few, many or a class for expanded clones.

>TRBD2|few|TRBV11-3|TRBJ2-1
CASSLSPSGYNEQFF
TGTGCCAGCAGCTTGTCCCCTAGCGGGTACAATGAGCAGTTCTTC
>-|-|TRBV9|TRBJ1-1
CASSVGGDAEAFF
TGTGCCAGCAGCGTAGGGGGGGACGCTGAAGCTTTCTTT
>TRBD1|-|TRBV15|TRBJ2-7
CATSSRDRSSYEQYF
TGTGCCACCAGCAGCCGGGACAGGTCCTCCTACGAGCAGTACTTC
>-|-|TRBV28|TRBJ1-2
CASSLFGLEIDYTF
TGTGCCAGCAGTTTATTCGGCCTGGAGATCGACTACACCTTC
>-|few|TRBV28|TRBJ1-6
CASRPSGGPYNSPLHF
TGTGCCAGCAGGCCCTCCGGGGGGCCCTATAATTCACCCCTCCACTTT
>TRBD2|-|TRBV19|TRBJ2-3
CASTALGLAGSTDTQYF
TGTGCCAGTACCGCCCTCGGACTAGCGGGGAGCACAGATACGCAGTATTTT
>-|-|TRBV5-6|TRBJ1-5
CASSLGATNQPQHF
TGTGCCAGCAGCTTGGGGGCAACGAATCAGCCCCAGCATTTT
>TRBD1|-|TRBV7-3|TRBJ2-7
CASSSGTGTFPYF
TGTGCCAGCAGCTCCGGGACAGGGACTTTCCCGTACTTC
>TRBD2|-|TRBV5-4|TRBJ2-1
CASSPRGNSGTNYNEQFF
TGTGCCAGCAGCCCCCGCGGTAATAGCGGGACCAACTACAATGAGCAGTTCTTC
>-|-|TRBV15|TRBJ2-2
CATSREWSTGELFF
TGTGCCACCAGCAGAGAGTGGAGCACCGGGGAGCTGTTTTTT
>-|-|TRBV7-6|TRBJ2-1
CASSLGQGGYNEQFF
TGTGCCAGCAGCTTAGGGCAGGGGGGCTACAATGAGCAGTTCTTC
>-|-|TRBV7-2|TRBJ1-4
CASSLGRGEKLFF
TGTGCCAGCAGCTTAGGACGGGGGGAAAAACTGTTTTTT
>TRBD1|-|TRBV28|TRBJ1-5
CASSLTRDRDFQPQHF
TGTGCCAGCAGCCTTACCCGGGACAGGGATTTTCAGCCCCAGCATTTT
>-|-|TRBV28|TRBJ1-3
CASSSIQGTGNTIYF
TGTGCCAGCAGTTCAATTCAGGGAACTGGAAACACCATATATTTT
>TRBD2|-|TRBV18|TRBJ2-7
CASSPGTSGSYEQYF
TGTGCCAGCTCACCGGGGACTAGCGGTTCCTACGAGCAGTACTTC
>-|-|TRBV19|TRBJ2-7
CASSIEGGSYEQYF
TGTGCCAGTAGTATCGAAGGGGGCTCCTACGAGCAGTACTTC
>TRBD2|-|TRBV7-3|TRBJ2-3
CASSLTGLAGVGDTQYF
TGTGCCAGCAGCTTAACGGGTCTAGCGGGAGTGGGAGATACGCAGTATTTT
>-|-|TRBV3-1/TRBV3-2|TRBJ2-3
CASSATGSKTDTQYF
TGTGCCAGCAGCGCTACAGGGTCTAAAACAGATACGCAGTATTTT
>TRBD1|-|TRBV19|TRBJ1-6
CASSTNTGTGFNSPLHF
TGTGCCAGTAGTACCAATACTGGGACAGGATTTAATTCACCCCTCCACTTT
>TRBD2|-|TRBV4-3|TRBJ2-5
CASSQVFRGGFETQYF
TGCGCCAGCAGCCAAGTGTTCCGGGGGGGCTTTGAGACCCAGTACTTC
>-|-|TRBV5-1|TRBJ2-5
CASSYTGIGETQYF
TGCGCCAGCAGCTACACAGGGATTGGTGAGACCCAGTACTTC
>-|-|TRBV6-6|TRBJ2-7
CASSPGSGGGYEQYF
TGTGCCAGCAGCCCCGGATCCGGGGGAGGCTACGAGCAGTACTTC
>TRBD2|-|TRBV2|TRBJ2-1
CASSGERGGHNEQFF
TGTGCCAGCAGTGGGGAGCGGGGGGGACACAATGAGCAGTTCTTC